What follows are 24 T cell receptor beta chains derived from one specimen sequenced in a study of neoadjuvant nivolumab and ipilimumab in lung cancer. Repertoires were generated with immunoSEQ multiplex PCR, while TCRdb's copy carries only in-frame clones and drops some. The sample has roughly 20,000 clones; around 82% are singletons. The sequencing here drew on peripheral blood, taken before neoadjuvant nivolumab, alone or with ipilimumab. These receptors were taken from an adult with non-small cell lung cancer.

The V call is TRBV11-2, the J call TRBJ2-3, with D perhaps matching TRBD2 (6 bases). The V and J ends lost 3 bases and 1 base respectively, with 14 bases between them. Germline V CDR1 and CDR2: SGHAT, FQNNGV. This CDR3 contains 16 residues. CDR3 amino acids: CASSFQSGLGTDTQYF. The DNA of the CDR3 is TGTGCCAGCAGCTTCCAAAGCGGGCTAGGCACAGATACGCAGTATTTT. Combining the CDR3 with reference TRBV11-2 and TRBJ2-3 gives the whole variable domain EAGVAQSPRYKIIEKRQSVAFWCNPISGHATLYWYQQILGQGPKLLIQFQNNGVVDDSQLPKDRFSAERLKGVDSTLKIQPAKLEDSAVYLCASSFQSGLGTDTQYFGPGTRLTVL.

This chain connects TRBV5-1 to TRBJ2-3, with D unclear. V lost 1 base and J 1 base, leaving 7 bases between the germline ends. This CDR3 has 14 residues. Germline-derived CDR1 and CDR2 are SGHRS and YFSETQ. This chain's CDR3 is CASSLNQGTDTQYF. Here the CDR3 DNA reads TGCGCCAGCAGCTTGAATCAGGGCACAGATACGCAGTATTTT.

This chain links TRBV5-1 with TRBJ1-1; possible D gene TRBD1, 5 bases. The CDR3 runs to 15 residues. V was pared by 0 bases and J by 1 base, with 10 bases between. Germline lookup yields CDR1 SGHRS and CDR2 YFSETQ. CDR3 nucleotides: TGCGCCAGCAGCTTGGTATCAGGGTGGAACACTGAAGCTTTCTTT. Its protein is CASSLVSGWNTEAFF.

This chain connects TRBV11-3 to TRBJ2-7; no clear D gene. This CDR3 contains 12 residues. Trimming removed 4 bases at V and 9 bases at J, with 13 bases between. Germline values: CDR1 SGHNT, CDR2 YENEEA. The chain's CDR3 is CASSWAATGQYF. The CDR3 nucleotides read TGTGCCAGCAGCTGGGCAGCGACGGGGCAGTACTTC.

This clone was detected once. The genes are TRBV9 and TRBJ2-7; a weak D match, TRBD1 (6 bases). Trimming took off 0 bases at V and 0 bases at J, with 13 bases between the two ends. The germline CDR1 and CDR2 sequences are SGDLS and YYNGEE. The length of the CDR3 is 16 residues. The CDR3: CASSVAGGLSSYEQYF. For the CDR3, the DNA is TGTGCCAGCAGCGTAGCTGGGGGCCTGAGCTCCTACGAGCAGTACTTC.

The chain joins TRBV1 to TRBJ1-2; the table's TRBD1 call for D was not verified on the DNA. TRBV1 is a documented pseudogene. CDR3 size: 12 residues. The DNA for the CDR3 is TGCACCAGCAGCCAAGAGACAGGGGGCTACACCTTC. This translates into CTSSQETGGYTF.

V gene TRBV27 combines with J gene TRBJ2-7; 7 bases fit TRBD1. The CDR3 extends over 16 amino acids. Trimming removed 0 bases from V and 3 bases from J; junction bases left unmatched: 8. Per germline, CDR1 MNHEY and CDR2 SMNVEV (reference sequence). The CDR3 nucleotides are TGTGCCAGCAGTTTATCAACCGGGACAGTCCTCTACGAGCAGTACTTC. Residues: CASSLSTGTVLYEQYF.

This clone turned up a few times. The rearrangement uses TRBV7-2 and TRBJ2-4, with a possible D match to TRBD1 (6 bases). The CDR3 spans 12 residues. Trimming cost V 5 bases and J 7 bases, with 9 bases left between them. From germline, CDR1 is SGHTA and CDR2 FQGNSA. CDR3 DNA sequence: TGTGCCAGCAGCCAACAGGGTAACATTCAGTACTTC. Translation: CASSQQGNIQYF.

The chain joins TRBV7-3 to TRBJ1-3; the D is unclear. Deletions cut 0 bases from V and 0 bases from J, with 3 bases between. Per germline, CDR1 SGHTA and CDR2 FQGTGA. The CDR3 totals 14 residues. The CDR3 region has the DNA TGTGCCAGCAGCTTAACAAACTCTGGAAACACCATATATTTT. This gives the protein CASSLTNSGNTIYF.

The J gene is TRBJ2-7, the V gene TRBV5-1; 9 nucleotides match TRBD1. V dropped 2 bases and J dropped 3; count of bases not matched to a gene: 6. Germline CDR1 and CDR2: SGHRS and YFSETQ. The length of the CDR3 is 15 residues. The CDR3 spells CASSFTGGRSYEQYF. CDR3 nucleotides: TGCGCCAGCAGCTTTACAGGGGGCCGAAGCTACGAGCAGTACTTC.

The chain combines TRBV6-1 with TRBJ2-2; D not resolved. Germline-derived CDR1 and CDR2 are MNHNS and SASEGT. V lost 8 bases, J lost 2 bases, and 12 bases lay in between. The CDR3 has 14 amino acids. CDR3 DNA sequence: TGTGCCAGCGGCTCCCGCTATAACACCGGGGAGCTGTTTTTT. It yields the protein CASGSRYNTGELFF.

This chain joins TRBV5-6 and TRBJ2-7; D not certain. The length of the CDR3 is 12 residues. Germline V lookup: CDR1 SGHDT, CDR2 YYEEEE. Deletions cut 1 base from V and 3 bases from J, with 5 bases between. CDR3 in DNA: TGTGCCAGCAGCTTGAGGAGCTACGAGCAGTACTTC. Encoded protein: CASSLRSYEQYF.

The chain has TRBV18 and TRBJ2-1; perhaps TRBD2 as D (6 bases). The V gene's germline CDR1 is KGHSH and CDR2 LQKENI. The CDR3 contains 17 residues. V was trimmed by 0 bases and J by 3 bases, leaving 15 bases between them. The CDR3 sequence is CASSPPRQGGNYNEQFF. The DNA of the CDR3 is TGTGCCAGCTCACCACCGAGGCAGGGCGGGAACTACAATGAGCAGTTCTTC.

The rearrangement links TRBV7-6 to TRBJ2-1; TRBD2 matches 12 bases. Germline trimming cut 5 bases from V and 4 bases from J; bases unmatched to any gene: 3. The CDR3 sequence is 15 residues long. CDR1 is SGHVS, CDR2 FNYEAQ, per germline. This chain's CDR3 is CASSQLAGGYNEQFF. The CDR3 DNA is TGTGCCAGCAGCCAACTAGCGGGAGGTTACAATGAGCAGTTCTTC.

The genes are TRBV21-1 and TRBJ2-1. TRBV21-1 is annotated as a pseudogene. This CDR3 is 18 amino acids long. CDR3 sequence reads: CASSKVRRWVYPHNEQFF. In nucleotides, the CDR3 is TGTGCCAGCAGCAAAGTTCGCCGTTGGGTCTACCCCCACAATGAGCAGTTCTTC.

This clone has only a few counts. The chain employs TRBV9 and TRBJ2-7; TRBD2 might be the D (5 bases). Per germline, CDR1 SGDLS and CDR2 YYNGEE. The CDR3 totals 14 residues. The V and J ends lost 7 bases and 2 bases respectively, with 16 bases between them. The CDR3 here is CASASGVFPYEQYF. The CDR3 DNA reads TGTGCCAGCGCCAGCGGAGTTTTTCCCTACGAGCAGTACTTC.

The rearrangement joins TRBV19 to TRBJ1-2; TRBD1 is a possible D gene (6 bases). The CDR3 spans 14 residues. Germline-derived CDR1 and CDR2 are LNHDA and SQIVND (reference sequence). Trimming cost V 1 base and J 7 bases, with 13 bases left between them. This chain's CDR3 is CASSIGYRAAGYTF. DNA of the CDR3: TGTGCCAGTAGTATAGGATACAGGGCCGCTGGCTACACCTTC. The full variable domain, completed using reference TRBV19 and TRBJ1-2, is DGGITQSPKYLFRKEGQNVTLSCEQNLNHDAMYWYRQDPGQGLRLIYYSQIVNDFQKGDIAEGYSVSREKKESFPLTVTSAQKNPTAFYLCASSIGYRAAGYTFGSGTRLTVV.

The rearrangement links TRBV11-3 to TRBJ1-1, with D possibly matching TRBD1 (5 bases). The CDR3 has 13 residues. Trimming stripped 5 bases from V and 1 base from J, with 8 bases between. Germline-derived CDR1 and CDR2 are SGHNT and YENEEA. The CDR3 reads CASSPGGNTEAFF. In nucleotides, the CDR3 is TGTGCCAGCAGCCCCGGGGGGAACACTGAAGCTTTCTTT.

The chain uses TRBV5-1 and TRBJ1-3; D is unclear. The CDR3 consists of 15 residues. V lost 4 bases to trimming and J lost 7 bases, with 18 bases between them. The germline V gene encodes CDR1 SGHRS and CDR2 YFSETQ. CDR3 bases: TGCGCCAGCAGCATCGACTTCTCGAGAGGGAACACCATATATTTT. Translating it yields CASSIDFSRGNTIYF.

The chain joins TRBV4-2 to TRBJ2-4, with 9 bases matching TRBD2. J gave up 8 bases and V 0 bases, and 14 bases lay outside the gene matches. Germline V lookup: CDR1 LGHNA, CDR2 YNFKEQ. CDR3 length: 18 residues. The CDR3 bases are TGTGCCAGCAGCCAAGATCCGGTTAGAGCGGGAGGTCCGGACATTCAGTACTTC. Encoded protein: CASSQDPVRAGGPDIQYF.

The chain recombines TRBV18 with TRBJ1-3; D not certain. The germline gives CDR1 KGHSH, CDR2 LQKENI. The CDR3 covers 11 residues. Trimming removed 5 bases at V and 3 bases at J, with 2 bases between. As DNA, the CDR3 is TGTGCCAGCTCAGATGGAAACACCATATATTTT. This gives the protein CASSDGNTIYF.

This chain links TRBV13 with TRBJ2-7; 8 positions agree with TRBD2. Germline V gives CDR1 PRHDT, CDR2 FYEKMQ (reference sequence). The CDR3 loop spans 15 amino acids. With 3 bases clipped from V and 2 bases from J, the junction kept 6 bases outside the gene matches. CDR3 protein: CASSLTSDMPYEQYF. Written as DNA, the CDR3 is TGTGCCAGCAGCTTGACTAGCGACATGCCCTACGAGCAGTACTTC.

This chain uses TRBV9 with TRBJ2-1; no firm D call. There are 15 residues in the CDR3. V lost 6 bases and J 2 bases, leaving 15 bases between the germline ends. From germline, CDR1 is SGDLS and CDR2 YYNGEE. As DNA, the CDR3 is TGTGCCAGCACCCGGACCCGAGGACCCTACAATGAGCAGTTCTTC. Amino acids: CASTRTRGPYNEQFF. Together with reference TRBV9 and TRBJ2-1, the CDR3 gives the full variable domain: DSGVTQTPKHLITATGQRVTLRCSPRSGDLSVYWYQQSLDQGLQFLIQYYNGEERAKGNILERFSAQQFPDLHSELNLSSLELGDSALYFCASTRTRGPYNEQFFGPGTRLTVL.

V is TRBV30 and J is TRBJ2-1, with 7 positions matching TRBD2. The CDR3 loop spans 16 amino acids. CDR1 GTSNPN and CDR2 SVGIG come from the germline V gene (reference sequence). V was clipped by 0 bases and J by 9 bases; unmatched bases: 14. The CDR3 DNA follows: TGTGCCTGGAGTGTAAAACAAGGACTAGGCGTAAGTGAGCAGTTCTTC. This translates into CAWSVKQGLGVSEQFF.